The next 18 T cell receptor beta chains were all read from a single sample in a study of T cell responses to AZD1222 COVID-19 vaccine. The repertoire was sequenced with immunoSEQ multiplex PCR; TCRdb's copy has only in-frame clones and lacks some. Altogether about 120,000 clones are present, around 88% being singletons, with the ten largest covering around 5%. The sequenced sample was peripheral blood, obtained on day 0 of AZD1222 vaccination. The source is an adult in good health.

This sequence joins TRBV4-1 and TRBJ1-2; TRBD1 might be the D (5 bases). V shed 0 bases and J shed 7 bases, with 15 bases lying between them. This CDR3 comprises 15 residues. In germline, CDR1 is MGHRA, CDR2 YSYEKL. The DNA for the CDR3 is TGCGCCAGCAGCCAAGATTCTGGGGGTACTGTTGGCTACACCTTC. It encodes CASSQDSGGTVGYTF.

The chain couples TRBV19 to TRBJ2-2; D is uncertain. This CDR3 comprises 15 residues. With 6 bases removed from V and 4 bases from J, the gap between germline ends came to 15 bases. Germline values: CDR1 LNHDA, CDR2 SQIVND (reference sequence). Written as DNA, the CDR3 is TGTGCCAGTAGATCCGGATGGGCCCCCACCGGGGAGCTGTTTTTT. Translating gives CASRSGWAPTGELFF.

This clone was counted once. This chain joins TRBV10-3 and TRBJ2-5; maybe TRBD1 (5 bases). The CDR3 has 15 amino acids. The germline CDR1 and CDR2 sequences are ENHRY and SYGVKD. Trimming removed 3 bases at V and 5 bases at J, with 16 bases between. In DNA, the CDR3 is TGTGCCATCAGTGATTCGACAGCGATGGTTGAGACCCAGTACTTC. Encoded protein: CAISDSTAMVETQYF.

The chain couples TRBV2 to TRBJ1-2; perhaps TRBD1 as D (5 bases). Per the germline V gene, CDR1 is SNHLY and CDR2 is FYNNEI. V was cut by 9 bases and J by 0 bases, with 20 bases left in between. This CDR3 spans 16 amino acids. CDR3 nucleotide sequence: TGTGCCAGAAATTATAACCCATCGGGGGCTAACTATGGCTACACCTTC. Amino acids: CARNYNPSGANYGYTF.

This chain links TRBV12-3 or TRBV12-4 with TRBJ2-2; perhaps TRBD2 as D (7 bases). Trimming stripped 6 bases from V and 3 bases from J, with 8 bases between. This CDR3 is built from 13 residues. The CDR3 nucleotides are TGTGCCAGCAGGCGGGGGCACACCGGGGAGCTGTTTTTT. Translating gives CASRRGHTGELFF.

The gene calls are TRBV6-5 and TRBJ1-1; 11 nucleotides align to TRBD1. V lost 4 bases, J lost 5 bases, and 6 bases stayed unmatched. In germline, CDR1 is MNHEY, CDR2 SVGAGI. The CDR3 has 15 amino acids. CDR3 in amino acids: CASSLSGQGATEAFF. The CDR3 DNA reads TGTGCCAGCAGTTTAAGCGGACAGGGGGCAACTGAAGCTTTCTTT.

The chain couples TRBV7-2 to TRBJ2-7, with D tentatively TRBD1 (6 bases). This CDR3 is 15 amino acids long. The ends were cut back, 1 base at V and 5 bases at J, with 15 bases in the middle. The V gene's germline CDR1 is SGHTA and CDR2 FQGNSA. The CDR3 bases are TGTGCCAGCAGCTTAGGGGGTACAGGGACCCACGAGCAGTACTTC. This translates into CASSLGGTGTHEQYF.

About this clone: Other DNA sequences in this specimen translate into the identical CDR3. This rearrangement joins TRBV6-4 to TRBJ2-3, with 7 positions matching TRBD1. Germline CDR1 and CDR2: MRHNA and SNTAGT. This CDR3 region has 15 residues. Trimming took 0 bases from V and 4 from J; bases not matched to a gene: 4. In DNA, the CDR3 is TGTGCCAGCAGTGACTCAAGGCAGGGGGCAGATACGCAGTATTTT. Its translation: CASSDSRQGADTQYF.

A single count supports this clone. Within the sample, other DNA sequences also encode this same CDR3. The rearrangement uses TRBV19 and TRBJ1-1; D is uncertain. Trimming removed 4 bases at V and 0 bases at J, with 6 bases between. The CDR3 contains 13 residues. From germline, CDR1 is LNHDA and CDR2 SQIVND (reference sequence). The DNA of the CDR3 is TGTGCCAGTAGTAGAACGGTGAACACTGAAGCTTTCTTT. Its translation is CASSRTVNTEAFF. Full variable domain (remainder filled in from reference TRBV19 and TRBJ1-1): DGGITQSPKYLFRKEGQNVTLSCEQNLNHDAMYWYRQDPGQGLRLIYYSQIVNDFQKGDIAEGYSVSREKKESFPLTVTSAQKNPTAFYLCASSRTVNTEAFFGQGTRLTVV.

The chain links TRBV3-1 (or the pseudogene TRBV3-2) to TRBJ2-7; 7 bases are shared with TRBD1. The CDR3 covers 16 residues. Germline loops: CDR1 LGHDT, CDR2 YNNKEL (reference sequence). V lost 4 bases to trimming and J lost 0 bases; unmatched junction nucleotides: 9. CDR3 sequence: CASSPISGTASYEQYF. The DNA of the CDR3 is TGTGCCAGCAGCCCGATATCCGGGACAGCCTCCTACGAGCAGTACTTC.

This chain links TRBV7-6 with TRBJ1-5, with 7 bases aligning to TRBD1. V dropped 4 bases and J dropped 4; count of bases not matched to a gene: 7. Germline CDR1 SGHVS, CDR2 FNYEAQ. The CDR3 is 15 residues long. The CDR3 loop reads CASSSGQGENQPQHF. CDR3 DNA sequence: TGTGCCAGCAGCTCAGGTCAGGGGGAGAATCAGCCCCAGCATTTT.

The chain couples TRBV5-1 to TRBJ1-1, with D unresolved. CDR3 size: 13 residues. Deletions cut 0 bases from V and 3 bases from J, with 6 bases between. Germline CDR1 is SGHRS and CDR2 is YFSETQ. The CDR3 sequence is CASSLDQYTEAFF. CDR3 nucleotide sequence: TGCGCCAGCAGCTTGGACCAGTACACTGAAGCTTTCTTT.

The chain recombines TRBV3-1 (or the pseudogene TRBV3-2) with TRBJ1-1; D is ambiguous. The germline V gene has CDR1 LGHDT and CDR2 YNNKEL (reference sequence). V was cut by 0 bases and J by 9 bases, with 17 bases left in between. The CDR3 runs to 15 residues. The CDR3 is CASSQERGQNHKAFF. For the CDR3, the DNA is TGTGCCAGCAGCCAAGAGCGAGGTCAGAACCATAAAGCTTTCTTT.

J is TRBJ1-2 and V is TRBV6-5; D is possibly TRBD1 (5 bases). The V gene's germline CDR1 is MNHEY and CDR2 SVGAGI. This CDR3 is built from 14 residues. Trimming took off 4 bases at V and 2 bases at J, with 11 bases between the two ends. This CDR3 is CASSFRGSNYGYTF. The CDR3 DNA reads as TGTGCCAGCAGTTTCCGGGGGTCGAACTATGGCTACACCTTC.

This chain uses TRBV20-1 with TRBJ1-2, with 9 positions matching TRBD1. The CDR3 totals 11 residues. Germline V gene data show CDR1 as DFQATT and CDR2 as SNEGSKA (reference sequence). The CDR3 sequence: CTTGGFYGYTF. The CDR3 DNA reads TGCACTACAGGGGGCTTCTATGGCTACACCTTC.

This clone has a single count. The rearrangement links TRBV7-2 to TRBJ1-5, with D maybe TRBD1 (5 bases). V was trimmed by 6 bases and J by 3 bases, leaving 15 bases between them. CDR1 is SGHTA and CDR2 is FQGNSA in the germline V gene. The CDR3 is 15 residues long. The CDR3 DNA is TGTGCCAGCAGGACGGGGACCGAGTTCAATCAGCCCCAGCATTTT. Residues: CASRTGTEFNQPQHF.

The rearrangement joins TRBV29-1 to TRBJ1-4, with 10 nucleotides matching TRBD1. The CDR3 runs to 13 residues. Trimming cost V 4 bases and J 7 bases; bases outside gene matches: 3. The germline V gene encodes CDR1 SQVTM and CDR2 ANQGSEA. CDR3 protein: CSVGQGAGEKLFF. In nucleotides, the CDR3 is TGCAGCGTTGGACAGGGGGCTGGTGAAAAACTGTTTTTT.

The chain couples TRBV6-5 to TRBJ1-2; D is perhaps TRBD1 (5 bases). The CDR3 spans 14 residues. Germline CDR1 MNHEY, CDR2 SVGAGI. V was trimmed by 5 bases and J by 1 base, leaving 11 bases between them. The CDR3 nucleotides are TGTGCCAGCAGTCTGGGACTCTATAACTATGGCTACACCTTC. The encoded protein is CASSLGLYNYGYTF.